One and the same sample provided the 14 T cell receptor beta chains below, sequenced in a study of cytomegalovirus exposure and HLA in healthy donors. With 60 Vbeta and 13 Jbeta primers, the PCR was carried out. This table comes from immunoSEQ multiplex PCR, and its TCRdb copy is limited to in-frame clones, with some not included. Of tens of thousands of clones listed, about three quarters are singletons. Sequencing was carried out using PBMCs. Every receptor here comes from a man in his forties in good health and CMV-seronegative.

The chain uses TRBV28 and TRBJ1-5, with TRBD1 as a possible D gene (6 bases). The CDR3 runs 15 residues. The V end was cut by 2 bases, the J end by 4 bases, with 12 bases between. Germline CDR1 reads MDHEN; CDR2 reads SYDVKM. The CDR3 nucleotides read TGTGCCAGCAGTTTAGGGGCAGGGGAGAATCAGCCCCAGCATTTT. Its translation: CASSLGAGENQPQHF.

In nucleotides, the CDR3 is TGCGCCAGCAGCCAAGGGGACAGTCTTCGGGCAGATACGCAGTATTTT. Translated, it gives CASSQGDSLRADTQYF. The chain recombines TRBV4-3 with TRBJ2-3; 7 bases fit TRBD1. The CDR3 is 16 amino acids. After removal of 1 base from V and 4 bases from J, the junction contained 8 bases not matched to a gene. From germline, CDR1 is LGHNA and CDR2 YSLEER.

The CDR3: CSVEDPGQGREYEQYF. CDR3 DNA sequence: TGCAGCGTTGAAGATCCCGGACAGGGAAGGGAATACGAGCAGTACTTC. V is TRBV29-1 and J is TRBJ2-7, with 8 nucleotides matching TRBD1. The CDR3 is made up of 16 amino acids. Germline CDR1 and CDR2: SQVTM and ANQGSEA. J gave up 4 bases and V 0 bases, and 11 bases lay outside the gene matches.

The V gene is TRBV28, the J gene TRBJ2-7, with TRBD1 matching over 9 bases. Germline V lookup: CDR1 MDHEN, CDR2 SYDVKM. J gave up 4 bases and V 3 bases, and 4 bases lay outside the gene matches. The CDR3 extends over 14 amino acids. CDR3: CASSFRTGAYEQYF. DNA for the CDR3: TGTGCCAGCAGTTTTCGGACAGGGGCATACGAGCAGTACTTC.

The chain combines TRBV29-1 with TRBJ2-7, with a tentative D call TRBD1 (6 bases). The CDR3 length is 15 residues. Trimming removed 6 bases at V and 0 bases at J, with 18 bases between. Germline CDR1 SQVTM, CDR2 ANQGSEA. This CDR3 is CSVRGKQGISYEQYF. The CDR3 coding sequence is TGCAGCGTCCGTGGAAAACAGGGTATCTCCTACGAGCAGTACTTC.

The chain has TRBV9 and TRBJ2-7; 7 bases are a match to TRBD2. After removal of 3 bases from V and 3 bases from J, the junction contained 9 bases not matched to a gene. The CDR3 consists of 15 residues. Germline values: CDR1 SGDLS, CDR2 YYNGEE. This CDR3 is CASSAGGTEDYEQYF. Here the CDR3 DNA reads TGTGCCAGCAGCGCCGGGGGGACGGAAGACTACGAGCAGTACTTC.

The V call is TRBV15, the J call TRBJ2-5; 7 bases align to TRBD1. With 3 bases clipped from V and 0 bases from J, the junction kept 4 bases outside the gene matches. This CDR3 has 15 residues. Germline loops: CDR1 LNHNV, CDR2 YYDKDF (reference sequence). This CDR3 is CATSRDRPYQETQYF. CDR3 bases: TGTGCCACCAGCAGGGACAGGCCGTACCAAGAGACCCAGTACTTC.

This rearrangement joins TRBV4-1 to TRBJ1-3; the D gene is possibly TRBD1 (6 bases). Germline CDR1 and CDR2: MGHRA and YSYEKL. This CDR3 spans 15 amino acids. The ends were cut back, 0 bases at V and 3 bases at J, with 9 bases in the middle. In DNA, the CDR3 is TGCGCCAGCAGCCAAGATAGGGGACATGGAAACACCATATATTTT. Amino acid sequence: CASSQDRGHGNTIYF.

Comment on this clone: This sample also contains other DNA sequences that code for the same CDR3. V and J are TRBV9 and TRBJ1-4; D unresolved. Germline V gene data show CDR1 as SGDLS and CDR2 as YYNGEE. The CDR3 has 14 amino acids. Trimming took 0 bases from V and 5 from J, leaving 8 bases between them. DNA of the CDR3: TGTGCCAGCAGCGTAGGCGGAGGGAATGAAAAACTGTTTTTT. Translated: CASSVGGGNEKLFF.

The V call is TRBV15, the J call TRBJ1-4, with 8 bases that match TRBD1. The length of the CDR3 is 16 residues. The V and J ends lost 2 bases and 7 bases, in that order; junction bases with no gene match: 9. Germline V gene lookup returns CDR1 LNHNV and CDR2 YYDKDF (reference sequence). CDR3 in DNA: TGTGCCACCAGCAGACTTCCGACAGGGGCGGCTGAAAAACTGTTTTTT. Protein sequence: CATSRLPTGAAEKLFF.

This clone has a handful of counts. V usage is TRBV7-8 and J usage is TRBJ1-2, with 8 positions matching TRBD1. The CDR3 is 14 residues long. Trimming at V came to 2 bases and at J to 6 bases, leaving 5 bases not matched to a gene. The germline V gene has CDR1 SGHVS and CDR2 FQNEAQ. The chain's CDR3 is CASSLTSTGDGYTF. The CDR3 DNA reads as TGTGCCAGCAGCTTAACGTCGACAGGGGATGGCTACACCTTC.

V usage is TRBV9 and J usage is TRBJ1-3; D remains ambiguous. The CDR3 loop spans 14 amino acids. Trimming took off 1 base at V and 1 base at J, with 6 bases between the two ends. Germline-derived CDR1 and CDR2 are SGDLS and YYNGEE. CDR3 nucleotide sequence: TGTGCCAGCAGCGTACAGGCTTCTGGAAACACCATATATTTT. It encodes CASSVQASGNTIYF.

This chain uses TRBV29-1 with TRBJ2-2; 8 bases align to TRBD1. Looked up from germline, CDR1 is SQVTM and CDR2 is ANQGSEA. V gave up 7 bases and J gave up 1 base; unmatched junction bases: 2. This CDR3 has 13 residues. Written as DNA, the CDR3 is TGCAGCGGAGGACAGGGGAACACCGGGGAGCTGTTTTTT. Translated: CSGGQGNTGELFF.

This clone was counted only a few times. As DNA, the CDR3 is TGTGCCAGCAAAAACGGACAGGGGGCCACCTACGAGCAGTACTTC. It codes for CASKNGQGATYEQYF. This chain connects TRBV6-6 to TRBJ2-7; 11 nucleotides line up with TRBD1. Germline assignment: CDR1 MNHNY and CDR2 SVGAGI (reference sequence). J gave up 2 bases and V 7 bases, and 7 bases lay outside the gene matches. The CDR3 has 15 residues.